These 29 T cell receptor beta chains were all obtained from the same sample, sequenced in a study of yellow fever vaccine responses in identical twins. TCRdb used MiXCR to reprocess the RT-PCR reads, holding one entry per CDR3 protein. Of some 1,100 distinct CDR3 sequences listed, more than 60% are singletons. The source material was T cells from blood (PBMCs), unsorted or a sorted subset (not recorded which), sampled before or after yellow fever vaccination (not recorded which). All receptors come from a female donor who received the yellow fever vaccine.

This clonotype was observed a handful of times. V gene TRBV6-5 combines with J gene TRBJ2-5; D might be TRBD2 (6 bases). V shed 2 bases and J shed 3 bases, with 13 bases lying between them. This CDR3 spans 15 amino acids. Germline V CDR1 and CDR2: MNHEY, SVGAGI. The CDR3 nucleotides are TGTGCCAGCAGTTACGGGGGAGGAGGGGAAGAGACCCAGTACTTC. This sequence encodes CASSYGGGGEETQYF.

The chain has TRBV12-3 or TRBV12-4 and TRBJ2-2, with TRBD2 matching over 9 bases. V lost 4 bases and J lost 4; bases outside the gene matches: 10. The CDR3 has 17 residues. The CDR3 nucleotides read TGTGCCAGCAGTTCGGTGGGCGGGGGGGCAGTCACCGGGGAGCTGTTTTTT. Its protein is CASSSVGGGAVTGELFF.

This chain links TRBV30 with TRBJ1-1; D is uncertain. The ends were cut back, 4 bases at V and 0 bases at J, with 9 bases in the middle. The CDR3 totals 13 residues. Per the germline V gene, CDR1 is GTSNPN and CDR2 is SVGIG (reference sequence). The CDR3 is CAWTAAMNTEAFF. The DNA for the CDR3 is TGTGCCTGGACGGCAGCGATGAACACTGAAGCTTTCTTT.

The chain couples TRBV30 to TRBJ1-1; perhaps TRBD1 as D (6 bases). V lost 6 bases and J 1 base, leaving 12 bases between the germline ends. This CDR3 spans 13 amino acids. The germline V gene encodes CDR1 GTSNPN and CDR2 SVGIG (reference sequence). CDR3 region: CACRTEKNTEAFF. CDR3 bases: TGTGCCTGTCGGACAGAAAAGAACACTGAAGCTTTCTTT.

The chain is built from TRBV7-9 and TRBJ2-2; D is unresolved. The CDR3 runs 13 residues. Germline V lookup: CDR1 SEHNR, CDR2 FQNEAQ (reference sequence). The ends were cut back, 5 bases at V and 5 bases at J, with 9 bases in the middle. The CDR3 region is CASSNTGTGELFF. The CDR3 DNA reads TGTGCCAGCAGCAATACCGGGACCGGGGAGCTGTTTTTT.

The chain recombines TRBV4-1 with TRBJ2-7; D is possibly TRBD2 (5 bases). CDR1 is MGHRA and CDR2 is YSYEKL in the germline V gene. The length of the CDR3 is 15 residues. With 0 bases removed from V and 3 bases from J, the gap between germline ends came to 12 bases. CDR3: CASSQEAFRGYEQYF. As DNA, the CDR3 is TGCGCCAGCAGCCAAGAGGCGTTCCGGGGCTACGAGCAGTACTTC.

This clonotype is a singleton in its sample. The genes are TRBV7-3 and TRBJ2-1, with no clear D. The ends were cut back, 2 bases at V and 5 bases at J, with 7 bases in the middle. The CDR3 covers 13 residues. The germline V gene has CDR1 SGHTA and CDR2 FQGTGA. CDR3 nucleotides: TGTGCCAGCAGCTTATACCCGAACAATGAGCAGTTCTTC. It encodes CASSLYPNNEQFF.

V and J are TRBV15 and TRBJ2-7; D unresolved. Germline-derived CDR1 and CDR2 are LNHNV and YYDKDF (reference sequence). The CDR3 runs to 13 residues. V was shortened by 6 bases and J by 0 bases, with 9 bases between the two germline ends. The CDR3: CATSMAPSYEQYV. The CDR3 DNA is TGTGCCACCAGTATGGCTCCCTCCTACGAGCAGTACGTC.

This chain links TRBV14 with TRBJ2-2; D not certain. The CDR3 length is 12 residues. Germline lookup yields CDR1 SGHDN and CDR2 FVKESK. The germline V and J ends were trimmed by 3 bases and 6 bases, with 5 bases remaining between them. This CDR3 is CASSQLAGELFF. Written as DNA, the CDR3 is TGTGCCAGCAGCCAGCTAGCCGGGGAGCTGTTTTTT.

The rearrangement uses TRBV2 and TRBJ2-1; either TRBD1 or TRBD2 may fit D (6 bases each). The V end lost 0 bases, the J end lost 5 bases, and 11 bases lay between the germline ends. Germline CDR1 is SNHLY and CDR2 is FYNNEI. The CDR3 consists of 15 residues. The CDR3 spells CASSEAGGRNNEQFF. In DNA form, the CDR3 reads TGTGCCAGCAGTGAAGCGGGGGGCAGAAACAATGAGCAGTTCTTC.

This clonotype appeared once. The chain carries TRBV5-4 and TRBJ2-7; TRBD1 might be the D (6 bases). Germline CDR1 and CDR2: SGHNT and YYREEE (reference sequence). Between the trimmed V and J ends, which lost 0 bases and 2 bases, there was a span of 9 bases. There are 14 residues in the CDR3. The CDR3 reads CASSLEGGAYEQYF. In DNA, the CDR3 is TGTGCCAGCAGCTTGGAAGGGGGTGCCTACGAGCAGTACTTC.

The V and J genes are TRBV6-1 and TRBJ1-5; D unclear. The CDR3 is 13 amino acids. Looked up from germline, CDR1 is MNHNS and CDR2 is SASEGT. V was cut by 6 bases and J by 0 bases, with 6 bases left in between. DNA for the CDR3: TGTGCCAGCAGGGAGCATAGCAATCAGCCCCAGCATTTT. This codes for CASREHSNQPQHF.

V is TRBV4-1 and J is TRBJ2-7; 7 nucleotides line up with TRBD2. Germline lookup yields CDR1 MGHRA and CDR2 YSYEKL. The CDR3 runs 16 residues. J gave up 3 bases and V 2 bases, and 10 bases lay outside the gene matches. CDR3 protein: CASSQPPIAGHYEQYF. CDR3 DNA sequence: TGCGCCAGCAGCCAACCACCTATAGCGGGCCACTACGAGCAGTACTTC.

The chain recombines TRBV11-1 with TRBJ2-3; D tentatively fits TRBD1 or TRBD2 (5 bases each). Trimming took off 0 bases at V and 1 base at J, with 11 bases between the two ends. Germline V gene lookup returns CDR1 SGHAT and CDR2 FQDESV (reference sequence). The CDR3 has 16 amino acids. The CDR3 DNA reads TGTGCCAGCAGCTTAGCAGGGACGACTCGCACAGATACGCAGTATTTT. Protein product: CASSLAGTTRTDTQYF.

This clonotype showed up just a few times. The chain uses TRBV30 and TRBJ2-1, with 7 bases fitting TRBD2. V shed 1 base, J shed 0 bases, and the junction held 6 bases outside the gene matches. CDR1 and CDR2 (germline): GTSNPN, SVGIG (reference sequence). The CDR3 extends over 16 amino acids. The CDR3 nucleotides read TGTGCCTGGAGTGATGGGAGGGCCAGCTCCTACAATGAGCAGTTCTTC. The encoded protein is CAWSDGRASSYNEQFF.

The V gene is TRBV10-3, the J gene TRBJ2-5; possibly TRBD1 or TRBD2 for D (5 bases each). The CDR3 is 14 amino acids. The germline V gene encodes CDR1 ENHRY and CDR2 SYGVKD. Trimming removed 8 bases from V and 5 bases from J, with 18 bases in between. The CDR3 sequence is CAIGTLQGPETQYF. CDR3 nucleotides: TGTGCCATCGGGACCCTCCAGGGTCCCGAGACCCAGTACTTC.

This chain connects TRBV6-4 to TRBJ2-1, with TRBD2 identical over 9 bases. With V trimmed by 3 bases and J by 4 bases, 1 base remained unmatched. Germline loops: CDR1 MRHNA, CDR2 SNTAGT. The CDR3 extends over 14 amino acids. The CDR3 region is CASSEAGGYNEQFF. For the CDR3, the DNA is TGTGCCAGCAGTGAGGCGGGGGGGTACAATGAGCAGTTCTTC.

As concerns this clonotype: Its ends do not fully match the called genes, so a read error is possible. V usage is TRBV29-1 and J usage is TRBJ2-3; D may be TRBD1 or TRBD2 (5 bases each). CDR3 length: 12 amino acids. Germline V gives CDR1 SQVTM, CDR2 ANQGSEA. CDR3 loop: CSALGSGDRRHF. DNA of the CDR3: TGCAGCGCCCTGGGGAGTGGGGACCGCCGGCATTTT.

V gene TRBV10-1 combines with J gene TRBJ1-2; 7 bases are shared with TRBD1. Germline CDR1 and CDR2: WNHNN and SYGVQD (reference sequence). The V segment lost 7 bases and the J segment 4 bases; nucleotides outside the gene matches: 12. The CDR3 spans 15 residues. The CDR3 is CASKSFSDRCYGYTF. The DNA of the CDR3 is TGCGCCAGCAAGAGTTTTTCGGACAGGTGCTATGGCTACACCTTC.

The V call is TRBV4-3, the J call TRBJ2-1; D possibly corresponds to TRBD1 (5 bases). The CDR3 is made up of 16 amino acids. Germline-derived CDR1 and CDR2 are LGHNA and YSLEER. Trimming left V 0 bases short and J 3 bases short, with 12 bases between. This chain's CDR3 is CASSQERADSYNEQFF. In DNA, the CDR3 is TGCGCCAGCAGCCAAGAAAGAGCAGACAGCTACAATGAGCAGTTCTTC.

This sequence joins TRBV7-2 and TRBJ2-2; D call uncertain. Trimming left V 1 base short and J 3 bases short, with 0 bases between. Germline V gives CDR1 SGHTA, CDR2 FQGNSA. This CDR3 is 12 amino acids long. CDR3 bases: TGTGCCAGCAGCTTAGACACCGGGGAGCTGTTTTTT. It encodes CASSLDTGELFF. Using reference TRBV7-2 and TRBJ2-2 for the parts outside the CDR3, the full variable domain is GAGVSQSPSNKVTEKGKDVELRCDPISGHTALYWYRQSLGQGLEFLIYFQGNSAPDKSGLPSDRFSAERTGGSVSTLTIQRTQQEDSAVYLCASSLDTGELFFGEGSRLTVL.

CDR3 coding DNA: TGCGCCAGCAGCCACATGAACGGGGATCAGCCCCAGCATTTT. As protein: CASSHMNGDQPQHF. This sequence joins TRBV4-3 and TRBJ1-5; no clear D gene. Germline loops: CDR1 LGHNA, CDR2 YSLEER. The CDR3 is 14 amino acids. Trimming removed 3 bases at V and 5 bases at J, with 11 bases between.

This rearrangement joins TRBV24-1 to TRBJ1-3; D unclear. V was clipped by 4 bases and J by 0 bases, with 9 bases between them. There are 15 residues in the CDR3. Germline CDR1 and CDR2: KGHDR and SFDVKD. Here the CDR3 DNA reads TGTGCCACCAGTGACCAAGATAGCTCTGGAAACACCATATATTTT. It codes for CATSDQDSSGNTIYF.

By proportion, this clonotype is hyperexpanded. V gene TRBV2 combines with J gene TRBJ1-6, with D unresolved. V lost 3 bases and J lost 7, with 4 bases in between. This CDR3 contains 12 residues. Germline V lookup: CDR1 SNHLY, CDR2 FYNNEI. DNA of the CDR3: TGTGCCAGCAGTGACAAAAATTCACCCCTCCACTTT. This translates into CASSDKNSPLHF.

The rearrangement joins TRBV11-1 to TRBJ2-7, with D uncertain. Germline V gene lookup returns CDR1 SGHAT and CDR2 FQDESV (reference sequence). The V gene lost 1 base and the J gene lost 5 bases, with 6 bases spanning the gap. CDR3 length: 12 amino acids. CDR3 nucleotide sequence: TGTGCCAGCAGCTTAGTTGTACACGAGCAGTACTTC. Translating gives CASSLVVHEQYF.

This chain joins TRBV2 and TRBJ2-5; no firm D call. The germline V and J ends were trimmed by 5 bases and 5 bases, with 9 bases remaining between them. The CDR3 has 12 amino acids. CDR1 SNHLY and CDR2 FYNNEI come from the germline V gene. As DNA, the CDR3 is TGTGCCAGCAGTCCCCCCCGGGAGACCCAGTACTTC. Amino acids: CASSPPRETQYF.

The chain couples TRBV4-1 to TRBJ1-2; the D is unclear. V was pared by 1 base and J by 3 bases, with 3 bases between. CDR3 length: 12 amino acids. CDR1 is MGHRA and CDR2 is YSYEKL in the germline V gene. The CDR3, as DNA: TGCGCCAGCAGCCAAGCCGACTATGGCTACACCTTC. It is translated as CASSQADYGYTF.

This clonotype was counted once. This chain joins TRBV4-3 and TRBJ2-7; a weak D match, TRBD2 (6 bases). Germline loops: CDR1 LGHNA, CDR2 YSLEER. CDR3 size: 13 residues. The germline V and J ends were trimmed by 0 bases and 7 bases, with 10 bases remaining between them. CDR3 protein: CASSQELGGEQYF. CDR3 coding DNA: TGCGCCAGCAGCCAAGAACTTGGGGGGGAGCAGTACTTC.

The chain is built from TRBV6-5 and TRBJ2-5; D may be TRBD1 or TRBD2 (5 bases each). Trimming removed 4 bases from V and 5 bases from J, with 17 bases in between. Germline CDR1 and CDR2: MNHEY and SVGAGI. The CDR3 spans 15 residues. The CDR3 is CASSSGPEPSETQYF. The CDR3 nucleotides read TGTGCCAGCAGTTCGGGACCAGAACCGTCGGAGACCCAGTACTTC.